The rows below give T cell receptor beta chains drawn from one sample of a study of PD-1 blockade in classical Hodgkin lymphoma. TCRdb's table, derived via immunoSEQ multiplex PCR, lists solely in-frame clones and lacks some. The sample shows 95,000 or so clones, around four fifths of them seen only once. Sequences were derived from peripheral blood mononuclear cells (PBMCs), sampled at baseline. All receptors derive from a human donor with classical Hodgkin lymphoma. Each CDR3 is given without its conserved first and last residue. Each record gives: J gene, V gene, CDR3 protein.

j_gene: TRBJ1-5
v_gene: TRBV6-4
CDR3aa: ASSDQGGNQPQH

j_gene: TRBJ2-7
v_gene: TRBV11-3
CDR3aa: ASSRGYEQY

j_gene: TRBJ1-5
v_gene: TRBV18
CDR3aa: ASSLAGNQPQH

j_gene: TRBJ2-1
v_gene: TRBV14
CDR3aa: ASSLVAGDSYNEQF

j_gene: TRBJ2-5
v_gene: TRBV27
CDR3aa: ASAAGTYQETQY

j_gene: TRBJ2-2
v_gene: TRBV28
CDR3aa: ASSLFVNTGELF

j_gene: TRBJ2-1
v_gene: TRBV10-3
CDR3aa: AISDAPSGEQF

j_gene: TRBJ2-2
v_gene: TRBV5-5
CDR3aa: ASRASGYTGELF

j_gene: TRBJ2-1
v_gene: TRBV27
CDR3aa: ASSFGAGPSYNEQF

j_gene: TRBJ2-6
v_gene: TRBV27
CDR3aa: ASSSRTGISYSGANVLT

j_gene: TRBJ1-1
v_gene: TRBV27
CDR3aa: ASSYDSYTEAF

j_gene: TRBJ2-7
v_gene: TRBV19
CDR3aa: APPRNYEQY

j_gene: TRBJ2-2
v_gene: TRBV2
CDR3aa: ASHRLAATGELF

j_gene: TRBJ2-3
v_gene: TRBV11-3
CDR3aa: ASSLSGTDTQY

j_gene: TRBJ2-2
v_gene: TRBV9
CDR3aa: ASSVGWDTGELF

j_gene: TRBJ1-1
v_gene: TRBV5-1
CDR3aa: ASSLGVGTEAF

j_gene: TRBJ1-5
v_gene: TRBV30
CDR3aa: AWDRDKNQPQH

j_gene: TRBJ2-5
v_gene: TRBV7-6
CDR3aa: ASSPNPGETQY

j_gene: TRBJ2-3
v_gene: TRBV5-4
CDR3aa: ASSLGGTSRYGGDTQY

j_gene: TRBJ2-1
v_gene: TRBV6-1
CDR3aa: ASRVGLAYNEQF

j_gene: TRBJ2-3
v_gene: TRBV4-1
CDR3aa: ASSLDPGTSGTDTQY

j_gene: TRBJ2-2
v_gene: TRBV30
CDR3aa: AWDRLAGVGELF

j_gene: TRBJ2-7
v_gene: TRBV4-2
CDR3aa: ASSQDPGGWNEQY

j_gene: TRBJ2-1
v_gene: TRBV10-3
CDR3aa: AIGPLLGLLEQF

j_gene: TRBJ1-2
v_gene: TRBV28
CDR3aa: ASSFLGPAYGYT

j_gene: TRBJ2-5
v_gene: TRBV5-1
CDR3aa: ASSPLQGGRGVETQY

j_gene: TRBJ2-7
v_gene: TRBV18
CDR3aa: ASSPLTGDPHEQY

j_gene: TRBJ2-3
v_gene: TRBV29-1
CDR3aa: SVRRGVTDTQY

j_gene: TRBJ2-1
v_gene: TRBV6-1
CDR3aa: ASSGSGTYNEQF

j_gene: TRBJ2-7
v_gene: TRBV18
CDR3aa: ASSPPSNSYEQY

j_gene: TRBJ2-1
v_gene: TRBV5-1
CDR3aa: ASSLGTSGHNEQF

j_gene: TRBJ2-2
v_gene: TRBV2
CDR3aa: ASSEGRLGELF

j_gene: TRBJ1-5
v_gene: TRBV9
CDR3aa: ASSTGPGQPQH

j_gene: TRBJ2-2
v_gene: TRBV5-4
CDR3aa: ASSPEGQPNTGELF

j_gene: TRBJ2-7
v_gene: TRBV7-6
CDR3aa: AGSFSMGGEQY

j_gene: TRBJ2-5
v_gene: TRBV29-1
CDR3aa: SGGGLAVGETQY

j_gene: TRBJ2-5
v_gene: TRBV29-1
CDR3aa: SVEFTWGDRDLYQETQY

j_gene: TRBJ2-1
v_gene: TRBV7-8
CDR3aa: ASSNRASGRLNEQF

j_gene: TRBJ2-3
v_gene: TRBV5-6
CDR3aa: ASSLPDGRTDTQY

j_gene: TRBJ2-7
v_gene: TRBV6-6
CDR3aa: ASRGPGTGSSYEQY

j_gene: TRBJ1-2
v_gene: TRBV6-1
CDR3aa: ASSEARQGGYT

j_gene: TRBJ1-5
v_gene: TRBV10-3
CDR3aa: AISEQRGAQPQH

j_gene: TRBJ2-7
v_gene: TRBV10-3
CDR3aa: AISESMFQSKPSTYEQY

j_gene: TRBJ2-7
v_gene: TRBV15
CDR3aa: ATSRARDRPAEQY

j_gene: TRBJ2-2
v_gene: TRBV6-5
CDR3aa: ASRSGRLWTGELF

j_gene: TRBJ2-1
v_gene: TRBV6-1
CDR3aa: ASKPLSSYNEQF

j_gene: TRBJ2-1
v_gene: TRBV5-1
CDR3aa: ASRKPGLEYNEQF

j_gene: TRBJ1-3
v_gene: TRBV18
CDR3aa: ASSPPPGFSGNTIY

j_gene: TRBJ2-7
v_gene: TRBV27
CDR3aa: ASMPGQGRTPYEQY

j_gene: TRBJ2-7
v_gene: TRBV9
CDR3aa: ASSVGADRGHEQY

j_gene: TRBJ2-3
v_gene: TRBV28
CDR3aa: ASSFRDTQY

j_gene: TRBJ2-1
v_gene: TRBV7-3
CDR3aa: ASSSLAGAPYNEQF

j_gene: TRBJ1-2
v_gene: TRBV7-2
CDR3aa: ASSLYREVYGYT

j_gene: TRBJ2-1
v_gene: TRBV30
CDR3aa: AWSGLAPYYNEQF

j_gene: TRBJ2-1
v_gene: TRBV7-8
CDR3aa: ASSLAHTSEEQF

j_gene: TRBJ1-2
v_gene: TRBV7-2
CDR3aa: ASSPQGQGWGYT

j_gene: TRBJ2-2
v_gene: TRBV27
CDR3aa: ASSFEVGGPAGELF

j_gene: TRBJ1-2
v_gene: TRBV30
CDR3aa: AWMEGGGYT

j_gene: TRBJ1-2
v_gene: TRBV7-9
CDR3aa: ASKPSTYGYT